The source of this T cell receptor beta chain is a study of cytomegalovirus exposure and HLA in healthy donors. Study-wide results and caveats: Per published accounts, TCR beta sequences correctly predicted the HLA-A and HLA-B alleles of most subjects. Later analysis associated a missense DCLRE1C variant with TCR beta V- and J-gene trimming.

V dropped 7 bases and J dropped 1 base, with 10 bases sitting between them. This CDR3 spans 13 amino acids. CDR1 and CDR2 (germline): MDHEN, SYDVKM. A multiplex PCR was run with 60 Vbeta primers and 13 Jbeta primers. Profiled with immunoSEQ multiplex PCR; TCRdb holds only in-frame clones, not every one. Its table records about 160,000 clones. With respect to this clone: Its antigen remains unknown.

The sequence was collected from a man younger than 45 in good health and CMV-seronegative. The sample taken for sequencing was PBMCs. The chain carries TRBV28 and TRBJ1-1; tentative D call: TRBD1 (5 bases). The chain's CDR3 is CASNRTPNTEAFF. Written as DNA, the CDR3 is TGTGCCAGCAACCGGACACCGAACACTGAAGCTTTCTTT.